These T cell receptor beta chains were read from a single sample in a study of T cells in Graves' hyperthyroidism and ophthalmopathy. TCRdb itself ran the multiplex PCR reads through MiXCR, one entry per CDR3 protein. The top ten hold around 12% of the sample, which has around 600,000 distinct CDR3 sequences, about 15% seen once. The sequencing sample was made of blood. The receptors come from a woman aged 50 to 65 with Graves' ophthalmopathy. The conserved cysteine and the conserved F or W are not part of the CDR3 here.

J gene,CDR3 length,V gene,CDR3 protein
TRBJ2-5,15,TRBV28,ASSLGQLAGVQETQY
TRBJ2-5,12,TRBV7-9,ASSLPPTKETQY
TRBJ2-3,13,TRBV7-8,ASSLGLAGRDTQY
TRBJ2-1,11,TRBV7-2,ASSWTFYNEQF
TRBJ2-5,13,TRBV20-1,SVTPLAGVGETQY
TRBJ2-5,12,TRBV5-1,ASSVGQYQETQY
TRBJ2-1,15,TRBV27,ASSSFSGGEGYHEQF
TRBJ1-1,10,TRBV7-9,ASSFGGVGAF
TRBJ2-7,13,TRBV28,ASSLWGGNSYEQY
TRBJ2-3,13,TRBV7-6,ASSLASGKSDTQY
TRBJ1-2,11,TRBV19,ASRGDRNYGYT
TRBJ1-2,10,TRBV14,ASSPDDIGFT
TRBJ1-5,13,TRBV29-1,SVSIRGGINQPQH
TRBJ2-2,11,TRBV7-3,ASSLIGAGELF
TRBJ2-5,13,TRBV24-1,ATSDPGTAGETQY
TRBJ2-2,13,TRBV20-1,SARDRIKNTGELF
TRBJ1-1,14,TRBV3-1,ASSQASSPKKTEAF
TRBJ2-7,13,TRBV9,ASSSGPGSSYEQY
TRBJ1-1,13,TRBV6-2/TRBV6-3,ASTDRLPGNTEAF
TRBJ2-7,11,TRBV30,AWSVLPRDEQY
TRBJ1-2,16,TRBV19,ASSLQRMGQGDHYGYT
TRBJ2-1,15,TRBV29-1,SVEGGHWGSIQGEQF
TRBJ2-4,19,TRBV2,ASKKPGQRISGRIYFNIQY
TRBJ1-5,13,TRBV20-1,SASGTGSVNQPQH
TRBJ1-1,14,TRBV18,ASSPRQDLQNTEAF
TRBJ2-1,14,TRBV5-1,ASSPPSGDSYNEQF
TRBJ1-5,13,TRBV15,ATSWGQGPNQPQH
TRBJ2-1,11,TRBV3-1,ASSQDLVNEQF
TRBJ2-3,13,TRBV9,ASSVEGVRTDTQY
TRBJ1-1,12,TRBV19,ASSNHKRYTEAF
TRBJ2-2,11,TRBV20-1,SARDLGYGELF
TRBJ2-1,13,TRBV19,TSTIHLGSYNEQF
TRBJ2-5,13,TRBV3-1,ASSQAEHRQETQY
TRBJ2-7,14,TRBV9,ASSVAASGPTYEQY